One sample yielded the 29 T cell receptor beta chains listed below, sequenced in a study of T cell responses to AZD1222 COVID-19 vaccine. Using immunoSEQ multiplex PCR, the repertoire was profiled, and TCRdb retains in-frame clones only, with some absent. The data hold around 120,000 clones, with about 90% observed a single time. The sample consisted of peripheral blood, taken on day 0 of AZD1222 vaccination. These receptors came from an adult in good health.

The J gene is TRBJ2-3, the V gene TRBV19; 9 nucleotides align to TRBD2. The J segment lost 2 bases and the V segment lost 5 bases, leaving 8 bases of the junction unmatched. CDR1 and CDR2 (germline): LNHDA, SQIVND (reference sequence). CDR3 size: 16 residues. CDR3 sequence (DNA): TGTGCCAGTAGTCTGATTAGCGGGGGATCCACAGATACGCAGTATTTT. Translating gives CASSLISGGSTDTQYF.

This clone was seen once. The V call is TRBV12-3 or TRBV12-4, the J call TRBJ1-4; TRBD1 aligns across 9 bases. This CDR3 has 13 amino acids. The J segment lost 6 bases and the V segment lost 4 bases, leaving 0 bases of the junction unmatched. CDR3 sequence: CASSWDRDEKLFF. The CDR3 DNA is TGTGCCAGCAGTTGGGACAGGGATGAAAAACTGTTTTTT.

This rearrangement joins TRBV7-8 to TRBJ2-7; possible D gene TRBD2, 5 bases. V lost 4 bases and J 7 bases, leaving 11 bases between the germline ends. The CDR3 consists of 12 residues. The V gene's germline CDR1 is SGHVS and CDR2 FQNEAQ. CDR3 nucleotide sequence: TGTGCCAGCAGCTCACGGTCGGGAGAGCAGTACTTC. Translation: CASSSRSGEQYF.

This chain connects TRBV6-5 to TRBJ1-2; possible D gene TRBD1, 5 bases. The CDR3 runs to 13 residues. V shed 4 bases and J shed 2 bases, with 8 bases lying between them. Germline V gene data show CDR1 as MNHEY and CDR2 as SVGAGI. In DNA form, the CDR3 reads TGTGCCAGCAGTTCACGACAGAACTATGGCTACACCTTC. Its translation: CASSSRQNYGYTF.

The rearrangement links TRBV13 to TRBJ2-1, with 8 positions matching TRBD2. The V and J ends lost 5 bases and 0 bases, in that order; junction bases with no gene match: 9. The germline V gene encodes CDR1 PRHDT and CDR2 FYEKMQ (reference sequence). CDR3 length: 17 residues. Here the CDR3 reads CASSLILAGISYNEQFF. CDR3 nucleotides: TGTGCCAGCAGCCTAATCCTAGCGGGCATCTCCTACAATGAGCAGTTCTTC.

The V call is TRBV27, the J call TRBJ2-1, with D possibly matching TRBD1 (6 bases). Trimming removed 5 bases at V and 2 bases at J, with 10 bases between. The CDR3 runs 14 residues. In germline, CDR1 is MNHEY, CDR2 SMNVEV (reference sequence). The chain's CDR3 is CASSPTGPYNEQFF. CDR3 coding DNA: TGTGCCAGCAGTCCGACAGGACCCTACAATGAGCAGTTCTTC.

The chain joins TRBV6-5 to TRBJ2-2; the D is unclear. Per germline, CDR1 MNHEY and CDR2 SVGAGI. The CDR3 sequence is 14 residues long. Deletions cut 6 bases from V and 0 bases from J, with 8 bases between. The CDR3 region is CASSVASNTGELFF. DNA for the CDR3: TGTGCCAGCAGCGTAGCCTCGAACACCGGGGAGCTGTTTTTT.

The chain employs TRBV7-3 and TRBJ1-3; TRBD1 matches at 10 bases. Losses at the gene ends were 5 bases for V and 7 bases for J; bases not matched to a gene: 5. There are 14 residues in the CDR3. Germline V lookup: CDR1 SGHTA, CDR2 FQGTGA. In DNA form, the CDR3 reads TGTGCCAGCAGCCCTTCGGGACAGGGGAACACCATATATTTT. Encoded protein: CASSPSGQGNTIYF. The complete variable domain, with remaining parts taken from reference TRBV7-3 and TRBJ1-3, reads GAGVSQTPSNKVTEKGKYVELRCDPISGHTALYWYRQSLGQGPEFLIYFQGTGAADDSGLPNDRFFAVRPEGSVSTLKIQRTERGDSAVYLCASSPSGQGNTIYFGEGSWLTVV.

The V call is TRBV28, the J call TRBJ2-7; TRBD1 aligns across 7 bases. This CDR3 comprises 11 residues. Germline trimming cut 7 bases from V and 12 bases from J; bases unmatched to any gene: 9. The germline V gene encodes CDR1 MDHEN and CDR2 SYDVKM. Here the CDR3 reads CASTPGTALYF. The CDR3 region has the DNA TGTGCCAGCACCCCAGGGACAGCGCTGTACTTC.

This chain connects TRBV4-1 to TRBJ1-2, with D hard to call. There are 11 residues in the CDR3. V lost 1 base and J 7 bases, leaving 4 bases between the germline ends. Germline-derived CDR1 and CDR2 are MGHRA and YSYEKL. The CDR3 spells CASSQGSGYTF. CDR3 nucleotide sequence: TGCGCCAGCAGCCAAGGTTCTGGCTACACCTTC.

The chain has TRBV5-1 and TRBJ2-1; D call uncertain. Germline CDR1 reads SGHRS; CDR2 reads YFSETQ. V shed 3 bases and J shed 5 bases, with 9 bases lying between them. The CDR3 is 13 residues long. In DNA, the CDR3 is TGCGCCAGCAGCTCGACACGAGACAATGAGCAGTTCTTC. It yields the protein CASSSTRDNEQFF.

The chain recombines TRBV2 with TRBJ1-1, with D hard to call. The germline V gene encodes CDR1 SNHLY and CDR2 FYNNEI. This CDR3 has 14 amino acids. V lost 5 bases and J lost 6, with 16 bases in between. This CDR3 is CASSQSHSLAEAFF. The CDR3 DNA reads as TGTGCCAGCAGTCAATCTCATAGCCTGGCTGAAGCTTTCTTT.

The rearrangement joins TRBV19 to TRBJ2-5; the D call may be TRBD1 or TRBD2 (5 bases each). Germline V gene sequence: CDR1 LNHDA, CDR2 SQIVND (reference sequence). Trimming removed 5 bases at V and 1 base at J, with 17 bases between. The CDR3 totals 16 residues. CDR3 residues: CASSPLGEKIQETQYF. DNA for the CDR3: TGTGCCAGTAGTCCCCTGGGGGAAAAAATCCAAGAGACCCAGTACTTC. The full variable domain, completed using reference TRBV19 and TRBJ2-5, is DGGITQSPKYLFRKEGQNVTLSCEQNLNHDAMYWYRQDPGQGLRLIYYSQIVNDFQKGDIAEGYSVSREKKESFPLTVTSAQKNPTAFYLCASSPLGEKIQETQYFGPGTRLLVL.

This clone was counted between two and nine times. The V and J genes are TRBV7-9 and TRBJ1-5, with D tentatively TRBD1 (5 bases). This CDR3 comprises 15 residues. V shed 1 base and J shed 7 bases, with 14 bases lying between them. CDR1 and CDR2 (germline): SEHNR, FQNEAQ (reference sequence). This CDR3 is CASSLDLGGSQPQHF. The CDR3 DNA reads TGTGCCAGCAGCTTAGACCTCGGGGGGAGCCAGCCCCAGCATTTT.

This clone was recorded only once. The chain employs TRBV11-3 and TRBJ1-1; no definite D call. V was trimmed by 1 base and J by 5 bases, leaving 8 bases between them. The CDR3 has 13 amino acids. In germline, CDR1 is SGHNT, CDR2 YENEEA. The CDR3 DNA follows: TGTGCCAGCAGCTTAGCGGGCGGAACTGAAGCTTTCTTT. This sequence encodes CASSLAGGTEAFF.

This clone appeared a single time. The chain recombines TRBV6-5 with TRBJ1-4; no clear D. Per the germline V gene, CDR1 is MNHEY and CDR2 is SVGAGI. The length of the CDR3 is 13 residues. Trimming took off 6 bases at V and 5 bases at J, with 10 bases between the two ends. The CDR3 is CASRKAGNEKLFF. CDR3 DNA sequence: TGTGCCAGCAGAAAGGCAGGCAATGAAAAACTGTTTTTT.

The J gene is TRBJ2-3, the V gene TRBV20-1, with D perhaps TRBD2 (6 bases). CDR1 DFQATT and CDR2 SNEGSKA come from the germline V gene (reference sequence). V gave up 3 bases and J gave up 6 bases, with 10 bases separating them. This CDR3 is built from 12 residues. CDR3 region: CSASGTGDTQYF. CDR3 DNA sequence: TGCAGTGCTAGTGGGACTGGGGATACGCAGTATTTT.

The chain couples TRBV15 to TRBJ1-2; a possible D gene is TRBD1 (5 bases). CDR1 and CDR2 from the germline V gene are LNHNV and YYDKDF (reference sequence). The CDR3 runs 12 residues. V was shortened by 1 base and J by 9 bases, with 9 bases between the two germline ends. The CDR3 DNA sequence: TGTGCCACCAGCAGAGTGAGGGGTAGCTACACCTTC. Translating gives CATSRVRGSYTF.

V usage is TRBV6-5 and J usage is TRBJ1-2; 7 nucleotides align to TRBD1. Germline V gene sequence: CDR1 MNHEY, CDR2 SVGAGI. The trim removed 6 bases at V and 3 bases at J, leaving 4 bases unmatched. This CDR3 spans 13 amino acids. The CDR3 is CASRDRVHYGYTF. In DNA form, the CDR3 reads TGTGCCAGCAGAGACAGGGTCCACTATGGCTACACCTTC.

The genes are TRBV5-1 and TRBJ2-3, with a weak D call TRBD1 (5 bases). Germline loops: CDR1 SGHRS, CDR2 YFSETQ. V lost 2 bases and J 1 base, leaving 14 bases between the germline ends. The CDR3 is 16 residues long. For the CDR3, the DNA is TGCGCCAGCAGCTTTTTGACAGTTTCCCGCACAGATACGCAGTATTTT. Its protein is CASSFLTVSRTDTQYF.

CDR3 DNA sequence: TGTGCCAGCAGCCCGGGACAGGGACCCTACAATGAGCAGTTCTTC. As protein: CASSPGQGPYNEQFF. The J gene is TRBJ2-1, the V gene TRBV5-4, with TRBD1 matching 9 bases. Per the germline V gene, CDR1 is SGHNT and CDR2 is YYREEE (reference sequence). The CDR3 loop spans 15 amino acids. After removal of 4 bases from V and 2 bases from J, the junction contained 4 bases not matched to a gene.

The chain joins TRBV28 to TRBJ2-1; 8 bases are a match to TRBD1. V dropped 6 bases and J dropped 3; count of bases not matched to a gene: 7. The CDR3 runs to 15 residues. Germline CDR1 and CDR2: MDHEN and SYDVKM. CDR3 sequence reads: CASSSQGADYNEQFF. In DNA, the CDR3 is TGTGCCAGCAGCTCGCAGGGGGCAGACTACAATGAGCAGTTCTTC.

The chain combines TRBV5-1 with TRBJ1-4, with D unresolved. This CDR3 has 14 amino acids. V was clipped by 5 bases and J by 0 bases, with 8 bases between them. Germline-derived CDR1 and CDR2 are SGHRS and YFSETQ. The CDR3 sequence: CASRLIATNEKLFF. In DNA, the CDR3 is TGCGCCAGCAGATTGATTGCAACTAATGAAAAACTGTTTTTT.

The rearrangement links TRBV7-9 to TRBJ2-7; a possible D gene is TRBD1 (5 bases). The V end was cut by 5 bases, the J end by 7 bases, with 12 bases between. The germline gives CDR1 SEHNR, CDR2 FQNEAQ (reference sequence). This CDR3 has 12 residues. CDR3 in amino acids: CASSETPGEQYF. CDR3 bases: TGTGCCAGCAGCGAAACCCCAGGGGAGCAGTACTTC.

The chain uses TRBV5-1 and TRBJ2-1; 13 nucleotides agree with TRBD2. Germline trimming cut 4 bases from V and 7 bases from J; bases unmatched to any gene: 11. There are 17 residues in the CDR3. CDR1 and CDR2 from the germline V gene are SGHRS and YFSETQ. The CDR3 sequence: CASSPLVTSGRENEQFF. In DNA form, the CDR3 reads TGCGCCAGCAGCCCCCTCGTAACTAGCGGGAGGGAAAATGAGCAGTTCTTC.

This CDR3 is CAWSVGLAGGYEQYF. The CDR3, as DNA: TGTGCCTGGAGTGTTGGGCTAGCGGGAGGCTACGAGCAGTACTTC. This chain links TRBV30 with TRBJ2-7, with TRBD2 matching 11 bases. Germline CDR1 GTSNPN, CDR2 SVGIG (reference sequence). This CDR3 comprises 15 residues. V was clipped by 0 bases and J by 3 bases; unmatched bases: 4.

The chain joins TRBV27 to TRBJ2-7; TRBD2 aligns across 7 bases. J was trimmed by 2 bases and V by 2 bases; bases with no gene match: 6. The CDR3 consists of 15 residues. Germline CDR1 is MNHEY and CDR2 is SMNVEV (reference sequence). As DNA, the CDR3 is TGTGCCAGCAGTTTAGGGGCTAGCGGAACCTACGAGCAGTACTTC. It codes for CASSLGASGTYEQYF.

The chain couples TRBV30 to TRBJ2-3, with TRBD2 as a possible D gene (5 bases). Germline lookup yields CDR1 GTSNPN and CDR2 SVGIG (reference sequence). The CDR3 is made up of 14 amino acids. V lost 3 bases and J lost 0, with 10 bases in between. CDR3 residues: CAWRVGGSTDTQYF. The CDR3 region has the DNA TGTGCCTGGAGGGTGGGCGGGAGCACAGATACGCAGTATTTT.

Written as DNA, the CDR3 is TGTGCCAGCAGCAGCATAGGGGGGAAGTACAATGAGCAGTTCTTC. Amino acids: CASSSIGGKYNEQFF. This chain uses TRBV21-1 with TRBJ2-1. TRBV21-1 is recorded as a pseudogene. There are 15 residues in the CDR3.